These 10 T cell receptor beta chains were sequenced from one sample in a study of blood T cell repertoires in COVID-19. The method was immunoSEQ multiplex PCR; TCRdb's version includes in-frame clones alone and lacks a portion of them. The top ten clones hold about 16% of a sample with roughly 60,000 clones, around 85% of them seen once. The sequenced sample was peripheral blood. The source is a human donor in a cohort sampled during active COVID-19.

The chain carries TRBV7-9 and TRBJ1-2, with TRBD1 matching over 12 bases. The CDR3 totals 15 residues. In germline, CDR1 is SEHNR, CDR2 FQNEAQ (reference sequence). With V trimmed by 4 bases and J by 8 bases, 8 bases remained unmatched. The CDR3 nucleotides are TGTGCCAGCAGCTCACCGGGACAGGGGGCTCTGGGCTACACCTTC. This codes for CASSSPGQGALGYTF.

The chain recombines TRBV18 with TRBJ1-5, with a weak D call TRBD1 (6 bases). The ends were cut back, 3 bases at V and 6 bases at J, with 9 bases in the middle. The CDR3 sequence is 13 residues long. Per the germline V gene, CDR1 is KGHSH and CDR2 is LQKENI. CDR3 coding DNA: TGTGCCAGCTCACCCGGACAGTCTCAGCCCCAGCATTTT. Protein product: CASSPGQSQPQHF.

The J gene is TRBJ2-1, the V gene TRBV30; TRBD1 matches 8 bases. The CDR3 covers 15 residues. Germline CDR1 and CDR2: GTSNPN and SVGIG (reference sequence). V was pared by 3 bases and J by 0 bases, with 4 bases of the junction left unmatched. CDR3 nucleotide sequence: TGTGCCTGGAGCTTAGACAGGGGCTCCTACAATGAGCAGTTCTTC. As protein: CAWSLDRGSYNEQFF.

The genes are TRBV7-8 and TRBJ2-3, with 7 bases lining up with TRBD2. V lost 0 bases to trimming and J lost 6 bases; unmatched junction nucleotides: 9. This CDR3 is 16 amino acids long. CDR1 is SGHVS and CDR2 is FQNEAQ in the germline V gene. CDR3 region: CASSLASSGTTDTQYF. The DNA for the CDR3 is TGTGCCAGCAGCTTAGCGTCTAGCGGTACGACGGATACGCAGTATTTT.

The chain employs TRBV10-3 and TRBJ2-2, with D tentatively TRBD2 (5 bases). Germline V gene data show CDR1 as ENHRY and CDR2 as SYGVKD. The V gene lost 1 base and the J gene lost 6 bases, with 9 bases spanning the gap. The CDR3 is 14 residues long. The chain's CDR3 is CAISEFSEAGELFF. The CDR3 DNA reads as TGTGCCATCAGTGAGTTTAGCGAGGCCGGGGAGCTGTTTTTT.

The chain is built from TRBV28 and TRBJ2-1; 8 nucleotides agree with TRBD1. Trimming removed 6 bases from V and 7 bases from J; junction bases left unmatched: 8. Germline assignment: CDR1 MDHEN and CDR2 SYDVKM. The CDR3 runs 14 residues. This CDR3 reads CASRKQGGGNEQFF. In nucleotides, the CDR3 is TGTGCCAGCAGGAAACAGGGGGGTGGGAATGAGCAGTTCTTC.

CDR3 sequence reads: CASGRTGSGNTIYF. CDR3 sequence (DNA): TGTGCCAGTGGGAGGACCGGCTCTGGAAACACCATATATTTT. The chain is built from TRBV27 and TRBJ1-3; D gene ambiguous. The CDR3 runs 14 residues. Per germline, CDR1 MNHEY and CDR2 SMNVEV (reference sequence). V was trimmed by 9 bases and J by 0 bases, leaving 12 bases between them.

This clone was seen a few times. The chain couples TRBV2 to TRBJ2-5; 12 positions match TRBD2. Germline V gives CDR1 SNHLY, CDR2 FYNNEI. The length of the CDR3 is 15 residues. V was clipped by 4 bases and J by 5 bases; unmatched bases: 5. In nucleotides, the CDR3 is TGTGCCAGCAGTGCCGGACTAGCGGGGATGGAGACCCAGTACTTC. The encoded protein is CASSAGLAGMETQYF.

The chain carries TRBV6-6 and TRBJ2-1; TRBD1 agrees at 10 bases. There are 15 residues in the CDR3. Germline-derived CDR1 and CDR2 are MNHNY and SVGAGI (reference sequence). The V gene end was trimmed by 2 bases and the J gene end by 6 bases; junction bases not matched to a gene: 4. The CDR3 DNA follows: TGTGCCAGCAGTTACGGGACAGGGGTGGTCAATGAGCAGTTCTTC. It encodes CASSYGTGVVNEQFF.

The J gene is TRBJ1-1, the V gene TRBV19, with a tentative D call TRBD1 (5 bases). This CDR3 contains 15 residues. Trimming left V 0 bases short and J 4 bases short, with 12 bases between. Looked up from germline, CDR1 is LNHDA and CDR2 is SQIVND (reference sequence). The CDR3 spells CASSIDRGGGTEAFF. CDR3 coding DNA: TGTGCCAGTAGTATAGATCGGGGGGGTGGCACTGAAGCTTTCTTT.